Below are 20 T cell receptor beta chains sequenced from a single sample in a study of blood T cell repertoires in COVID-19. Produced via immunoSEQ multiplex PCR; TCRdb's table is partial and in-frame only. The table has some 230,000 clones, 82% seen once. The sequenced sample was peripheral blood. All receptors derive from an elderly woman with COVID-19, enrolled during active disease.

This clone was seen a handful of times. The CDR3: CASSRAHSNQPQHF. CDR3 coding DNA: TGTGCCAGCAGCCGAGCTCACAGCAATCAGCCCCAGCATTTT. The genes are TRBV3-1 (or the pseudogene TRBV3-2) and TRBJ1-5; D remains unclear. In germline, CDR1 is LGHDT, CDR2 YNNKEL (reference sequence). The germline V and J ends were trimmed by 4 bases and 1 base, with 8 bases remaining between them. This CDR3 has 14 residues.

The chain carries TRBV3-1 (or the pseudogene TRBV3-2) and TRBJ1-5, with D possibly being TRBD1 (6 bases). This CDR3 spans 17 amino acids. V was cut by 0 bases and J by 6 bases, with 18 bases left in between. In germline, CDR1 is LGHDT, CDR2 YNNKEL (reference sequence). CDR3 region: CASSQDKRGQGRQPQHF. The CDR3 nucleotides read TGTGCCAGCAGCCAAGATAAGCGGGGGCAGGGGCGTCAGCCCCAGCATTTT.

Of note for this clone: Other nucleotide sequences in the sample specify the same CDR3. This sequence joins TRBV18 and TRBJ1-1; D is perhaps TRBD1 (5 bases). The length of the CDR3 is 14 residues. The V and J ends lost 2 bases and 3 bases respectively, with 10 bases between them. Germline values: CDR1 KGHSH, CDR2 LQKENI. The CDR3 loop reads CASSPRTGDTEAFF. In nucleotides, the CDR3 is TGTGCCAGCTCACCAAGGACGGGGGACACTGAAGCTTTCTTT. The whole variable domain, filled in from reference TRBV18 and TRBJ1-1, reads NAGVMQNPRHLVRRRGQEARLRCSPMKGHSHVYWYRQLPEEGLKFMVYLQKENIIDESGMPKERFSAEFPKEGPSILRIQQVVRGDSAAYFCASSPRTGDTEAFFGQGTRLTVV.

The chain joins TRBV2 to TRBJ2-7, with D tentatively TRBD2 (7 bases). From germline, CDR1 is SNHLY and CDR2 FYNNEI. This CDR3 is 13 amino acids long. Trimming left V 6 bases short and J 6 bases short, with 15 bases between. This CDR3 is CASRGGGVSEQYF. In nucleotides, the CDR3 is TGTGCCAGCAGAGGGGGAGGGGTTAGCGAGCAGTACTTC.

The V gene is TRBV7-8, the J gene TRBJ1-1; D ambiguous. The CDR3 sequence is 19 residues long. V was shortened by 0 bases and J by 4 bases, with 24 bases between the two germline ends. Germline CDR1 and CDR2: SGHVS and FQNEAQ. The CDR3 DNA reads TGTGCCAGCAGCTTAGCTCCCTCCCCATTCTTCGAGGCACTCACTGAAGCTTTCTTT. This gives the protein CASSLAPSPFFEALTEAFF.

This clone appeared a few times. The chain uses TRBV3-1 (or the pseudogene TRBV3-2) and TRBJ1-2; 7 nucleotides match TRBD1. The CDR3 spans 13 residues. CDR1 is LGHDT and CDR2 is YNNKEL in the germline V gene (reference sequence). Trimming cost V 3 bases and J 7 bases; bases outside gene matches: 5. Here the CDR3 reads CASSHAGTAGYTF. CDR3 sequence (DNA): TGTGCCAGCAGCCATGCAGGGACAGCTGGCTACACCTTC.

V is TRBV2 and J is TRBJ2-5; D might be TRBD2 (6 bases). V lost 6 bases to trimming and J lost 1 base, with 12 bases between them. This CDR3 has 14 amino acids. Germline V CDR1 and CDR2: SNHLY, FYNNEI. As DNA, the CDR3 is TGTGCCAGCAGGGAGGGCAGGGCCCAAGAGACCCAGTACTTC. Translating it yields CASREGRAQETQYF.

This clone was seen a handful of times. The rearrangement links TRBV7-9 to TRBJ2-7; D is possibly TRBD2 (6 bases). Trimming took 2 bases from V and 7 from J, leaving 12 bases between them. CDR3 length equals 13 residues. Germline lookup yields CDR1 SEHNR and CDR2 FQNEAQ (reference sequence). The CDR3 is CASSLFGAGEQYF. The CDR3 region has the DNA TGTGCCAGCAGCTTATTCGGTGCGGGGGAGCAGTACTTC.

This clone was seen only a few times. V gene TRBV6-5 combines with J gene TRBJ1-1; D not certain. Germline CDR1 and CDR2: MNHEY and SVGAGI. The V end lost 2 bases, the J end lost 1 base, and 5 bases lay between the germline ends. This CDR3 has 13 amino acids. CDR3 protein: CASSYGPNTEAFF. DNA for the CDR3: TGTGCCAGCAGTTACGGCCCGAACACTGAAGCTTTCTTT.

Concerning this clone itself: Other DNA sequences in the same sample also yield this CDR3. The CDR3 sequence: CASSPGQGNTEAFF. DNA for the CDR3: TGTGCCAGCAGCCCGGGACAGGGAAACACTGAAGCTTTCTTT. The chain joins TRBV3-1 (or the pseudogene TRBV3-2) to TRBJ1-1; 9 bases match TRBD1. From germline, CDR1 is LGHDT and CDR2 YNNKEL (reference sequence). The CDR3 is 14 amino acids. The junction had 2 bases not matched to a gene; V was cut back by 4 bases and J by 2 bases.

This chain connects TRBV21-1 to TRBJ2-7; the table's D call, TRBD2, has no DNA check behind it. TRBV21-1 is tagged as a pseudogene. The CDR3 runs to 15 residues. The CDR3 region has the DNA TGTGCCAGCAACAAATCAAGACTAGCGGGAGACGAGCAGTACTTC. This codes for CASNKSRLAGDEQYF.

As for this clone: At one of its ends the junction is not consistent with the germline gene, which may arise from a read error. The V gene is TRBV18, the J gene TRBJ1-4; 9 bases are a match to TRBD1. The CDR3 runs to 15 residues. Per the germline V gene, CDR1 is KGHSH and CDR2 is LQKENI. As DNA, the CDR3 is TGTGCCAGCTCCCCACTGGGACAGGGCATAAGGGGACTGTTTTTT. Residues: CASSPLGQGIRGLFF.

V and J are TRBV10-1 and TRBJ1-1; D is uncertain. The V end lost 5 bases, the J end lost 1 base, and 17 bases lay between the germline ends. This CDR3 has 16 residues. Germline V lookup: CDR1 WNHNN, CDR2 SYGVQD (reference sequence). The CDR3 DNA reads TGCGCCAGCAGTTCCGTGAGACCGACATCGAACACTGAAGCTTTCTTT. It specifies CASSSVRPTSNTEAFF.

V is TRBV6-5 and J is TRBJ2-4, with TRBD1 matching 10 bases. This CDR3 is built from 15 residues. J was trimmed by 6 bases and V by 5 bases; bases with no gene match: 7. Germline V lookup: CDR1 MNHEY, CDR2 SVGAGI. The CDR3 sequence is CASSPRQGAGNIQYF. The DNA for the CDR3 is TGTGCCAGCAGTCCACGACAGGGGGCGGGAAACATTCAGTACTTC.

The V and J genes are TRBV28 and TRBJ1-2; D possibly corresponds to TRBD1 (5 bases). CDR1 MDHEN and CDR2 SYDVKM come from the germline V gene. V gave up 6 bases and J gave up 4 bases, with 15 bases separating them. This CDR3 comprises 14 residues. This CDR3 is CASRSPGTTYGYTF. CDR3 nucleotide sequence: TGTGCCAGCAGGTCCCCCGGGACTACCTATGGCTACACCTTC.

The chain is built from TRBV3-1 (or the pseudogene TRBV3-2) and TRBJ2-2; D may be TRBD2 (5 bases). Trimming took 2 bases from V and 6 from J, leaving 7 bases between them. The CDR3 is 13 amino acids. CDR1 is LGHDT, CDR2 YNNKEL, per germline (reference sequence). CDR3 loop: CASSQRGPGELFF. In DNA form, the CDR3 reads TGTGCCAGCAGCCAACGGGGTCCCGGGGAGCTGTTTTTT.

The rearrangement joins TRBV7-9 to TRBJ1-3; D is perhaps TRBD1 (6 bases). The CDR3 has 17 amino acids. CDR1 SEHNR and CDR2 FQNEAQ come from the germline V gene (reference sequence). Deletions cut 4 bases from V and 7 bases from J, with 23 bases between. The CDR3 DNA follows: TGTGCCAGCAGCTACCGGGGGGCCGACTTTTTTGGGAACACCATATATTTT. The encoded protein is CASSYRGADFFGNTIYF. The complete variable domain, with remaining parts taken from reference TRBV7-9 and TRBJ1-3, reads DTGVSQNPRHKITKRGQNVTFRCDPISEHNRLYWYRQTLGQGPEFLTYFQNEAQLEKSRLLSDRFSAERPKGSFSTLEIQRTEQGDSAMYLCASSYRGADFFGNTIYFGEGSWLTVV.

The chain employs TRBV29-1 and TRBJ2-2; D unresolved. This CDR3 has 15 amino acids. V lost 3 bases and J lost 1, with 12 bases in between. The V gene's germline CDR1 is SQVTM and CDR2 ANQGSEA. The chain's CDR3 is CSVDIAGLNTGELFF. In nucleotides, the CDR3 is TGCAGCGTTGACATTGCAGGATTGAACACCGGGGAGCTGTTTTTT.

This sequence joins TRBV6-6 and TRBJ1-5; 8 nucleotides match TRBD1. There are 14 residues in the CDR3. The germline CDR1 and CDR2 sequences are MNHNY and SVGAGI (reference sequence). J lost 9 bases, V lost 6 bases, and 10 bases had no gene match. The CDR3: CASSTTGGFWPQHF. Written as DNA, the CDR3 is TGTGCCAGCAGCACCACAGGGGGGTTTTGGCCCCAGCATTTT.

V is TRBV6-5 and J is TRBJ1-1, with unresolved D. V gave up 5 bases and J gave up 7 bases, with 14 bases separating them. CDR3 size: 13 residues. Per germline, CDR1 MNHEY and CDR2 SVGAGI. As DNA, the CDR3 is TGTGCCAGCAGTAGACTCTCTCTCTTTGAAGCTTTCTTT. It translates to CASSRLSLFEAFF.